These T cell receptor beta chains were read from a single sample in a study of blood T cell repertoires in COVID-19. Measured with immunoSEQ multiplex PCR; TCRdb has only the in-frame clones, and not every one. The sample consists of roughly 220,000 clones, 84% of them appearing once. Sequences were obtained from PBMCs or T cells enriched from blood (not recorded which). These receptors all come from a woman aged 40 to 50 who had recovered from COVID-19. CDR3s include the opening cysteine and the closing phenylalanine or tryptophan. The D gene is left open where the match is weak. The size of a clone is reported for some rows only, either as once, few or many, or as a class for expanded clones.

cdr3_nt cdr3_aa cdr3_length v_call clone_size j_call d_call
TGCGCCAGCAGCCAAGACGCCGGGCGGGGTGAGCAGTTCTTC CASSQDAGRGEQFF 14 TRBV4-1 - TRBJ2-1 -
TGCGCCAGCAGCTACACAGGGGGCCGCGTAAACACTGAAGCTTTCTTT CASSYTGGRVNTEAFF 16 TRBV5-1 few TRBJ1-1 TRBD1
TGTGCCAGCAGCGTGCAGGGCTTCTCTGGAAACACCATATATTTT CASSVQGFSGNTIYF 15 TRBV9 - TRBJ1-3 -
TGTGCCAGCACCCGGACTAGCGTCACCGGGGAGCTGTTTTTT CASTRTSVTGELFF 14 TRBV6-5 - TRBJ2-2 TRBD2
TGCGCCAGCAGCCAAGGACCCAGCGGCACAGATACGCAGTATTTT CASSQGPSGTDTQYF 15 TRBV4-1 once TRBJ2-3 -
TGTGCCAGCAGCAATGGACTAGCAGCCAATGAGCAGTTCTTC CASSNGLAANEQFF 14 TRBV9 - TRBJ2-1 TRBD2
TGTGCCAGCAGTTTCTCGGGACAGGGCTATGGCTACACCTTC CASSFSGQGYGYTF 14 TRBV27 - TRBJ1-2 TRBD1
TGCGCCAGCAGCTTTGGAGGACAGGGAAACACTGAAGCTTTCTTT CASSFGGQGNTEAFF 15 TRBV5-1 once TRBJ1-1 TRBD1
TGTGCCAGCAGTCCCGACAGGGGGCCGAGCTCTGGAAACACCATATATTTT CASSPDRGPSSGNTIYF 17 TRBV7-2 - TRBJ1-3 TRBD1
TGTGCCATCACCATACAGGGAGGGGACACTGAAGCTTTCTTT CAITIQGGDTEAFF 14 TRBV10-3 - TRBJ1-1 -
TGTGCCAGCAGTCCGGACAGGGGGCCGGACACTGAAGCTTTCTTT CASSPDRGPDTEAFF 15 TRBV2 - TRBJ1-1 TRBD1
TGTGCCAGCAGTGATTACAGGGCTAGGAACACTGAAGCTTTCTTT CASSDYRARNTEAFF 15 TRBV25-1 - TRBJ1-1 -
TGTGCCAGTAGTATGGGGACAGGGGAAAGCAATCAGCCCCAGCATTTT CASSMGTGESNQPQHF 16 TRBV19 - TRBJ1-5 TRBD1
TGCAGCGTTGGACCGAAGGCCGGGACAGGGGCTTCTGAAGCTTTCTTT CSVGPKAGTGASEAFF 16 TRBV29-1 once TRBJ1-1 TRBD1
TGTGCCAGCAGTTATACCGGGACTCAACTTAGAGACTATGGCTACACCTTC CASSYTGTQLRDYGYTF 17 TRBV6-2/TRBV6-3 - TRBJ1-2 -
TGTGCCAGCTCACCCGTGGAGACGACTAATGAAAAACTGTTTTTT CASSPVETTNEKLFF 15 TRBV18 - TRBJ1-4 -
TGTGCCACCATGGACAGCAGGGCTGGAAACACCATATATTTT CATMDSRAGNTIYF 14 TRBV24-1 - TRBJ1-3 -
TGTGCCAGTAGTGCCTTGACAGAGAATGAAAAACTGTTTTTT CASSALTENEKLFF 14 TRBV19 - TRBJ1-4 -
TGTGCCAGCAGCCCGGGACTCCGGGAGACCCAGTACTTC CASSPGLRETQYF 13 TRBV14 - TRBJ2-5 -
TGTGCCTGGAGATGGGGGCCATTCTATGGCTACACCTTC CAWRWGPFYGYTF 13 TRBV30 - TRBJ1-2 -
TGTGCCAGCAGCTTTGAGGGTATCGAGACAGATACGCAGTATTTT CASSFEGIETDTQYF 15 TRBV11-2 - TRBJ2-3 -
TGCGCCAGCAGGGACCGGGACTTTGGGGTAGATACGCAGTATTTT CASRDRDFGVDTQYF 15 TRBV10-2 - TRBJ2-3 -
TGCGCCAGCACCCTGGACAGGGGAACTTTCTTT CASTLDRGTFF 11 TRBV23-1 few TRBJ1-1 TRBD1
TGTGCCAGCAGCTTAGTGGGGGGTCGCGTGGTGAATGAGCAGTTCTTC CASSLVGGRVVNEQFF 16 TRBV7-2 - TRBJ2-1 -
TGTGCCAGCAGCCCATTGGGACTAGCGGGAGGCGTCTACGAGCAGTACTTC CASSPLGLAGGVYEQYF 17 TRBV9 - TRBJ2-7 TRBD2
TGTGCCAGCAGGGGAGGGAACCAAGAGACCCAGTACTTC CASRGGNQETQYF 13 TRBV6-5 - TRBJ2-5 TRBD2
TGTGCCAGCAGCTACGGCGGGGCGAACACCGGGGAGCTGTTTTTT CASSYGGANTGELFF 15 TRBV7-9 - TRBJ2-2 -
TGTGCCAGCAGTTCAGGGGCCAGGGGGCGCATAGGCGAGCAGTACTTC CASSSGARGRIGEQYF 16 TRBV27 - TRBJ2-7 TRBD1